This T cell receptor (beta chain) was observed in a study of T cells in localized non-small cell lung cancer. Concerning this clone itself: The antigen remains unidentified.

General observations from the study: Median detection of top 100 tumor clones in adjacent lung was roughly 61 clones. Analysis by sequencing included only one tumor region, so heterogeneity remains possible. Longer overall survival was associated with a higher density of T cells in the blood.

Germline-derived CDR1 and CDR2 are LGHNT and FRNRAP. This CDR3 comprises 16 residues. Germline trimming cut 6 bases from V and 2 bases from J; bases unmatched to any gene: 8. Profiling relied on immunoSEQ multiplex PCR, and the TCRdb table lists in-frame clones only, not all of them. The data contain approximately 65,000 clones, 81% of them singletons. The clonotype originates from a man aged 35-75 years with stage II lung adenocarcinoma. Sample: PBMCs, taken before any cancer treatment. The chain has TRBV12-5 and TRBJ2-3; 10 bases agree with TRBD2. CDR3 amino acids: CASGPRTSGLTDTQYF. Written as DNA, the CDR3 is TGTGCTAGTGGCCCTAGGACTAGCGGACTCACAGATACGCAGTATTTT.